These T cell receptor beta chains were read from a single sample in a study of cytomegalovirus exposure and HLA in healthy donors. Some clones are missing from TCRdb's copy, which holds only in-frame ones; the method was immunoSEQ multiplex PCR. The sample consists of under 250,000 clones, roughly 84% of them appearing once. The material sequenced was PBMCs. All receptors come from a human donor in good health. The CDR3 runs from the conserved cysteine through the conserved F or W.

v_call,j_call,cdr3_aa
TRBV2,TRBJ1-4,CASRAGTGGEKLFF
TRBV2,TRBJ1-6,CASSYDRAYNSPLHF
TRBV6-1,TRBJ2-1,CASSEGSSSYNEQFF
TRBV7-9,TRBJ1-1,CASSSWTDRDTEAFF
TRBV7-6,TRBJ2-5,CASTLQETQYF
TRBV6-1,TRBJ2-3,CASSDRLAPFTDTQYF
TRBV4-1,TRBJ2-1,CASSQDLITLRYNEQFF
TRBV7-2,TRBJ2-1,CASSLALAGPNEQFF
TRBV19,TRBJ1-2,CASSIGENYGYTF
TRBV23-1,TRBJ2-3,CASSLAVTSTDTQYF
TRBV6-5,TRBJ1-2,CASTKQANYGYTF
TRBV25-1,TRBJ2-3,CASSEGLAGAQDTQYF
TRBV9,TRBJ2-1,CASSVSGIADNEQFF